This T cell receptor (beta chain) was obtained from a study of T cell repertoires in cytomegalovirus infection. Study-level background: An indication of both CMV infection and matching HLA type came from public TCR beta signatures. Whole-study results and caveats: Within the response measured ex vivo, HLA-C-restricted CMV-specific TCR beta clonotypes were dominant. Individuals carrying CMV plus the relevant HLA were identified by cumulative frequency of public TCR beta families.

Worth noting for this clonotype: Antigen specificity is unknown.

TCRdb reprocessed the reads via MiXCR and lists one record per CDR3 protein. The sample shows roughly 630,000 distinct CDR3 sequences, approximately 25% of them seen only once. There are 15 residues in the CDR3. Germline CDR1 MNHEY, CDR2 SVGEGT. V was pared by 0 bases and J by 3 bases, with 9 bases between. The receptor comes from a human donor in good health (CMV status not recorded). Some clones in this sample may be carry-over from other donors' samples. Sequenced: CD8+ T cells from PBMCs. This chain uses TRBV6-2 or TRBV6-3 with TRBJ2-1; D is unclear. This chain's CDR3 is CASSYSDLIYNEQFF. In nucleotides, the CDR3 is TGTGCCAGCAGTTACTCAGACCTGATCTACAATGAGCAGTTCTTC.